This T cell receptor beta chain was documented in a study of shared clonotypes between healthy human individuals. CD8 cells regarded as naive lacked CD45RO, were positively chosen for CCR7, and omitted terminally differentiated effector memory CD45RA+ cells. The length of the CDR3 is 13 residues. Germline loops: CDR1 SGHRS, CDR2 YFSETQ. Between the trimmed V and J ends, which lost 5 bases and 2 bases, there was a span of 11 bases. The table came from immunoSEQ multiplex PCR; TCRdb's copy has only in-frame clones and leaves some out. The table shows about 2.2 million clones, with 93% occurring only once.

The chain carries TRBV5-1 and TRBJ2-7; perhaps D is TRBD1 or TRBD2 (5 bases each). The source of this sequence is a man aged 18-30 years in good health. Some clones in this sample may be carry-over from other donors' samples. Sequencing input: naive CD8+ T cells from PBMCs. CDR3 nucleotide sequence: TGCGCCAGCAGTCACGGGACGGCCTACGAGCAGTACTTC. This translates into CASSHGTAYEQYF.